The T cell receptor beta chain under discussion was sequenced for a study of cytomegalovirus exposure and HLA in healthy donors. General study findings and limits: Cytomegalovirus-associated status was assigned to more than 150 TCR beta chains. Sequencing probably produced one cluster of sequence variants that were highly shared. It was only CMV serostatus that was available as immune exposure information.

Vbeta (60) and Jbeta (13) primers were used in the PCR. Data came from immunoSEQ multiplex PCR; TCRdb stores just in-frame clones and leaves some out. Of some 120,000 clones in the sample, approximately 9.4% were seen once. This clone was found a few times. Its antigen is currently unknown. All donors participated as healthy donors of bone marrow. The specimen sequenced was PBMCs. This receptor was obtained from a man between 25 and 39 years old in good health and CMV-seronegative.

The CDR3 loop reads CASSSTGQGRNSPLHF. In DNA, the CDR3 is TGTGCCAGCAGCTCGACCGGACAGGGACGCAATTCACCCCTCCACTTT. J is TRBJ1-6 and V is TRBV7-2, with 8 nucleotides matching TRBD1. Germline lookup yields CDR1 SGHTA and CDR2 FQGNSA. The junction had 9 bases not matched to a gene; V was cut back by 4 bases and J by 7 bases. The CDR3 sequence is 16 residues long.